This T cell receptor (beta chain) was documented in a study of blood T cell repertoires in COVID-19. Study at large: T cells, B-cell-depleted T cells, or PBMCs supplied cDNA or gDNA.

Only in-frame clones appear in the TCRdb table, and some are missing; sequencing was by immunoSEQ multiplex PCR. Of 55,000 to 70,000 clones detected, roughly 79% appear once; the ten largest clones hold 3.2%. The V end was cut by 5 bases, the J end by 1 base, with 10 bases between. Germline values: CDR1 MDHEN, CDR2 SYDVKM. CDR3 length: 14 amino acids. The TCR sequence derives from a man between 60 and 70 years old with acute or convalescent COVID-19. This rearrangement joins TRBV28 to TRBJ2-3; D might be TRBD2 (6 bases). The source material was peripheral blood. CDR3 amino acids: CASSPRGGTDTQYF. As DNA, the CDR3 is TGTGCCAGCAGTCCCCGCGGGGGCACAGATACGCAGTATTTT.